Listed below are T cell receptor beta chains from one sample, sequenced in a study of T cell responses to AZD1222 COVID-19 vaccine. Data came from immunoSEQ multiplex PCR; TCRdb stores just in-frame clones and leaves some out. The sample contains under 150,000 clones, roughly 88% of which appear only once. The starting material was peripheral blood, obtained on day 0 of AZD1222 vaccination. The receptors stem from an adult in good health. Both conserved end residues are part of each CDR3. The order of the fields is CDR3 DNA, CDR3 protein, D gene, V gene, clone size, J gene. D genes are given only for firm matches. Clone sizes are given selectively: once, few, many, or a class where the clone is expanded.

CDR3nt: TGCGCCAGCAGCTTCCGGGACAGTGTAACCCCTGGGACCCAGTACTTC; CDR3aa: CASSFRDSVTPGTQYF; d_gene: TRBD1; v_gene: TRBV5-1; abundance: -; j_gene: TRBJ2-5
CDR3nt: TGTGCCAGCAGTTTCGCAAGCGTTGAAGCTTTCTTT; CDR3aa: CASSFASVEAFF; d_gene: -; v_gene: TRBV12-3/TRBV12-4; abundance: -; j_gene: TRBJ1-1
CDR3nt: TGTGCCATCAGTGAGTCCCTCGGGTCAGATACGCAGTATTTT; CDR3aa: CAISESLGSDTQYF; d_gene: -; v_gene: TRBV10-3; abundance: few; j_gene: TRBJ2-3
CDR3nt: TGTGCCAGCAGTGACCAAACCCGGGACAGTCAAACTGAAGCTTTCTTT; CDR3aa: CASSDQTRDSQTEAFF; d_gene: TRBD1; v_gene: TRBV6-1; abundance: once; j_gene: TRBJ1-1
CDR3nt: TGTGCCAGCAGATCGGGGGGGGAAGGAAACACCATATATTTT; CDR3aa: CASRSGGEGNTIYF; d_gene: -; v_gene: TRBV7-8; abundance: once; j_gene: TRBJ1-3
CDR3nt: TGTGCCAGCAGCGTAGATGAAGCGCGGAATTCACCCCTCCACTTT; CDR3aa: CASSVDEARNSPLHF; d_gene: -; v_gene: TRBV9; abundance: -; j_gene: TRBJ1-6
CDR3nt: TGCGCCAGCAGGGGATTAAGAGACAGCAGCTCCTATAATTCACCCCTCCACTTT; CDR3aa: CASRGLRDSSSYNSPLHF; d_gene: -; v_gene: TRBV10-2; abundance: -; j_gene: TRBJ1-6
CDR3nt: TGTGCCAGTAGAGTGGCTAGCGGGGGCCTTCTTAACACCGGGGAGCTGTTTTTT; CDR3aa: CASRVASGGLLNTGELFF; d_gene: TRBD2; v_gene: TRBV19; abundance: once; j_gene: TRBJ2-2
CDR3nt: TGCGCCAGCAGTGACCCCAATGGAAACACCATATATTTT; CDR3aa: CASSDPNGNTIYF; d_gene: -; v_gene: TRBV10-1; abundance: -; j_gene: TRBJ1-3
CDR3nt: TGTGCCAGCAGGCCATACGGGACAGGGAGGGATGGCTACACCTTC; CDR3aa: CASRPYGTGRDGYTF; d_gene: TRBD1; v_gene: TRBV2; abundance: once; j_gene: TRBJ1-2
CDR3nt: TGTGCCAGCAGCTTGGAGGTCGGACAGCCCCAGCATTTT; CDR3aa: CASSLEVGQPQHF; d_gene: -; v_gene: TRBV7-3; abundance: -; j_gene: TRBJ1-5
CDR3nt: TGCGCCAGCAGCTTGGTTAGGGTCCAGTTCTTC; CDR3aa: CASSLVRVQFF; d_gene: -; v_gene: TRBV5-1; abundance: -; j_gene: TRBJ2-1
CDR3nt: TGCGCCAGCAGCTTGGAGACAGGGTATGGCTACACCTTC; CDR3aa: CASSLETGYGYTF; d_gene: TRBD1; v_gene: TRBV5-1; abundance: -; j_gene: TRBJ1-2
CDR3nt: TGTGCCAGCAGTTTTCTGGGGGGCGCGCAGCCCCAGCATTTT; CDR3aa: CASSFLGGAQPQHF; d_gene: -; v_gene: TRBV27; abundance: medium-sized; j_gene: TRBJ1-5
CDR3nt: TGTGCCAGCAGCCCCTATACTTTGAACACTGAAGCTTTCTTT; CDR3aa: CASSPYTLNTEAFF; d_gene: -; v_gene: TRBV3-1/TRBV3-2; abundance: -; j_gene: TRBJ1-1
CDR3nt: TGTGCCAGCAGCCTAGACAGGGGGCCCAATGAAAAACTGTTTTTT; CDR3aa: CASSLDRGPNEKLFF; d_gene: TRBD1; v_gene: TRBV11-2; abundance: -; j_gene: TRBJ1-4
CDR3nt: TGTGCCAGCAGCCTACCTGGATTGGAGCAGTACTTC; CDR3aa: CASSLPGLEQYF; d_gene: -; v_gene: TRBV5-4; abundance: -; j_gene: TRBJ2-7
CDR3nt: TGTGCCAGCAGCCCCCACAGGTCTTTGGTGGTCACTGAAGCTTTCTTT; CDR3aa: CASSPHRSLVVTEAFF; d_gene: -; v_gene: TRBV14; abundance: -; j_gene: TRBJ1-1
CDR3nt: TGCGCCAGCAGCTCCCAACCCCGGGAGGCGGTGAACACTGAAGCTTTCTTT; CDR3aa: CASSSQPREAVNTEAFF; d_gene: -; v_gene: TRBV5-1; abundance: -; j_gene: TRBJ1-1
CDR3nt: TGTGCCAGCTCACCACTTGGCAGGGGGTCGAGATACGAGCAGTACTTC; CDR3aa: CASSPLGRGSRYEQYF; d_gene: TRBD1; v_gene: TRBV18; abundance: -; j_gene: TRBJ2-7